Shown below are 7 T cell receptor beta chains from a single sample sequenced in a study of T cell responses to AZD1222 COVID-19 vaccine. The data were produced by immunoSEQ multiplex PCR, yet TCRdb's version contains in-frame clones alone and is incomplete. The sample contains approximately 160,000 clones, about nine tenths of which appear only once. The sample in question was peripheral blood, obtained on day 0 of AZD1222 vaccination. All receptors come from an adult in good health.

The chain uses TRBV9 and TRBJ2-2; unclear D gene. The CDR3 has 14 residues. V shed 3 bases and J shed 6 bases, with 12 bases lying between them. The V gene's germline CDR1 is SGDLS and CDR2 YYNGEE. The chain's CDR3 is CASSAPSTAGELFF. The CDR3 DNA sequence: TGTGCCAGCAGCGCACCCTCGACCGCCGGGGAGCTGTTTTTT.

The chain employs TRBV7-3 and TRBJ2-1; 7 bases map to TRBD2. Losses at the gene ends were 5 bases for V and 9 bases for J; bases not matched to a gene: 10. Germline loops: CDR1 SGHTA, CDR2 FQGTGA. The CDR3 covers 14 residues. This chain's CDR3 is CASSAGTISGEQFF. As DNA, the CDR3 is TGTGCCAGCAGCGCCGGGACTATCTCGGGTGAGCAGTTCTTC.

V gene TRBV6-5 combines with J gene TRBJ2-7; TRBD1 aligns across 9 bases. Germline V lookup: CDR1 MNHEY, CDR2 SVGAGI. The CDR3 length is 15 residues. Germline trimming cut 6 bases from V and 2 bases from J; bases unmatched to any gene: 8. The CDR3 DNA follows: TGTGCCAGCAGCCTCCTCGGACAGGGGCCCTACGAGCAGTACTTC. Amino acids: CASSLLGQGPYEQYF.

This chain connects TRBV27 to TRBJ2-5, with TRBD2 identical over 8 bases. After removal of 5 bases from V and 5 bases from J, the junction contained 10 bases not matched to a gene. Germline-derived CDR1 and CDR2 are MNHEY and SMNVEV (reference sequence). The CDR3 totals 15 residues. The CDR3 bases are TGTGCCAGCAGTCGGAAAGCGGGGGTTGGGGAGACCCAGTACTTC. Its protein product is CASSRKAGVGETQYF.

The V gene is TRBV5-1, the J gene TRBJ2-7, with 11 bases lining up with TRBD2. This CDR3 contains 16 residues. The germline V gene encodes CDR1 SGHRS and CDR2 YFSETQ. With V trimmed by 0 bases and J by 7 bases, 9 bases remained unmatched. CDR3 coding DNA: TGCGCCAGCAGCTTGGGACTAGCGGGGATTATTAGGGAGCAGTACTTC. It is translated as CASSLGLAGIIREQYF.

The CDR3 loop reads CASSPTGVRTDTQYF. The CDR3 DNA reads as TGTGCCAGCAGTCCCACAGGGGTGAGGACAGATACGCAGTATTTT. V usage is TRBV11-2 and J usage is TRBJ2-3, with 7 bases that match TRBD1. After removal of 6 bases from V and 3 bases from J, the junction contained 9 bases not matched to a gene. Germline V gene sequence: CDR1 SGHAT, CDR2 FQNNGV. This CDR3 has 15 amino acids. The variable domain in full, with the rest retrieved from reference TRBV11-2 and TRBJ2-3, is EAGVAQSPRYKIIEKRQSVAFWCNPISGHATLYWYQQILGQGPKLLIQFQNNGVVDDSQLPKDRFSAERLKGVDSTLKIQPAKLEDSAVYLCASSPTGVRTDTQYFGPGTRLTVL.

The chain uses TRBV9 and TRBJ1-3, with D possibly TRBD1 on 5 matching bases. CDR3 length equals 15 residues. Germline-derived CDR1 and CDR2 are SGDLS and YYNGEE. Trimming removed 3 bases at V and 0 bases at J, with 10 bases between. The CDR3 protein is CASSAGLSSGNTIYF. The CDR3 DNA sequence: TGTGCCAGCAGCGCAGGGTTAAGCTCTGGAAACACCATATATTTT.